Below are 19 T cell receptor beta chains sequenced from a single sample in a study of patients and donors after allogeneic stem cell transplantation. TCRdb processed the RT-PCR reads anew with MiXCR; each CDR3 protein has one entry. The sample has some 200,000 distinct CDR3 sequences, approximately 41% seen once. Sequenced: blood, either unsorted or a sorted T cell fraction (not recorded which). All receptors derive from a human donor who was either an allogeneic HSCT recipient or a stem cell or donor lymphocyte infusion donor (not recorded which). It is not recorded whose cells these are; they may come from a transplant donor.

This rearrangement joins TRBV12-3 or TRBV12-4 to TRBJ2-1; 10 bases are a match to TRBD1. CDR3 size: 14 residues. The V and J ends lost 7 bases and 5 bases, in that order; junction bases with no gene match: 5. The DNA of the CDR3 is TGTGCCAGCACTTCGGACAGGGGGGACAATGAGCAGTTCTTC. Amino acid sequence: CASTSDRGDNEQFF.

In DNA, the CDR3 is TGTGCCAGCAGTTTTGAGGGGGGTAGCAATCAGCCCCAGCATTTT. Translation gives CASSFEGGSNQPQHF. The chain carries TRBV12-3 or TRBV12-4 and TRBJ1-5; TRBD1 is a possible D gene (6 bases). The CDR3 consists of 15 residues. Deletions cut 3 bases from V and 0 bases from J, with 9 bases between.

This chain connects TRBV5-1 to TRBJ2-3; 11 nucleotides agree with TRBD2. This CDR3 comprises 14 residues. Germline trimming cut 5 bases from V and 5 bases from J; bases unmatched to any gene: 4. The germline V gene has CDR1 SGHRS and CDR2 YFSETQ. The CDR3 is CASRLAGDRDTQYF. In DNA form, the CDR3 reads TGCGCCAGCAGACTAGCGGGAGATAGAGATACGCAGTATTTT.

This clonotype has just a few counts. The genes are TRBV20-1 and TRBJ1-6, with TRBD1 matching 7 bases. V lost 3 bases, J lost 9 bases, and 8 bases stayed unmatched. CDR1 and CDR2 (germline): DFQATT, SNEGSKA (reference sequence). CDR3 length equals 14 residues. Here the CDR3 DNA reads TGCAGTGCTAGGCGAGGGGGCGAGGGTTCACCCCTCCACTTT. It yields the protein CSARRGGEGSPLHF.

The gene calls are TRBV7-2 and TRBJ1-5; D is possibly TRBD1 (6 bases). The CDR3 is 17 amino acids. Germline V lookup: CDR1 SGHTA, CDR2 FQGNSA. V lost 4 bases, J lost 1 base, and 17 bases lay in between. The CDR3 loop is CASSSHRVGLSNQPQHF. The CDR3 coding sequence is TGTGCCAGCAGCTCCCACAGGGTGGGGCTGAGCAATCAGCCCCAGCATTTT.

CDR3 in amino acids: CATSRVIPASGNTIYF. The CDR3 coding sequence is TGTGCCACCAGCAGAGTAATACCGGCCTCTGGAAACACCATATATTTT. The chain has TRBV15 and TRBJ1-3; no firm D call. CDR1 and CDR2 (germline): LNHNV, YYDKDF (reference sequence). This CDR3 comprises 16 residues. Trimming removed 1 base at V and 0 bases at J, with 10 bases between.

The chain carries TRBV9 and TRBJ2-3; 12 nucleotides line up with TRBD2. The CDR3 loop spans 15 amino acids. The V gene end was trimmed by 2 bases and the J gene end by 6 bases; junction bases not matched to a gene: 4. Germline loops: CDR1 SGDLS, CDR2 YYNGEE. CDR3 protein: CASSVTGTSGDTQYF. The DNA of the CDR3 is TGTGCCAGCAGCGTTACCGGGACTAGCGGGGATACGCAGTATTTT.

The chain has TRBV5-5 and TRBJ1-6, with unresolved D. The germline V and J ends were trimmed by 2 bases and 5 bases, with 11 bases remaining between them. In germline, CDR1 is SGHKS, CDR2 YYEKEE (reference sequence). CDR3 length equals 15 residues. This CDR3 is CASSLGPTDNSPLHF. DNA of the CDR3: TGTGCCAGCAGCTTAGGTCCGACGGATAATTCACCCCTCCACTTT. The variable domain in full, completed from reference TRBV5-5 and TRBJ1-6, reads DAGVTQSPTHLIKTRGQQVTLRCSPISGHKSVSWYQQVLGQGPQFIFQYYEKEERGRGNFPDRFSARQFPNYSSELNVNALLLGDSALYLCASSLGPTDNSPLHFGNGTRLTVT.

The chain carries TRBV6-5 and TRBJ2-1; D possibly matches TRBD1 or TRBD2 (5 bases each). CDR1 and CDR2 (germline): MNHEY, SVGAGI. V lost 6 bases and J lost 2, with 14 bases in between. The CDR3 is made up of 15 amino acids. The CDR3 nucleotides are TGTGCCAGCAGCCACAAGGGACCGGCCTACAATGAGCAGTTCTTC. This gives the protein CASSHKGPAYNEQFF.

This clonotype came up a few times. V is TRBV20-1 and J is TRBJ2-1, with D tentatively TRBD2 (6 bases). This CDR3 comprises 14 residues. CDR1 and CDR2 (germline): DFQATT, SNEGSKA (reference sequence). V lost 3 bases and J 4 bases, leaving 13 bases between the germline ends. CDR3 residues: CSASLASEYNEQFF. The CDR3 DNA sequence: TGCAGTGCTAGCTTGGCTAGCGAGTACAATGAGCAGTTCTTC.

This clonotype showed up just a few times. The rearrangement joins TRBV15 to TRBJ2-1, with D tentatively TRBD1 or TRBD2 (5 bases each). CDR1 and CDR2 from the germline V gene are LNHNV and YYDKDF (reference sequence). The CDR3 is made up of 12 amino acids. V lost 0 bases and J 10 bases, leaving 7 bases between the germline ends. CDR3: CATSRDWGEQFF. The CDR3 DNA reads TGTGCCACCAGCAGAGATTGGGGGGAGCAGTTCTTC. Looking up the rest from reference TRBV15 and TRBJ2-1 gives the full variable domain: DAMVIQNPRYQVTQFGKPVTLSCSQTLNHNVMYWYQQKSSQAPKLLFHYYDKDFNNEADTPDNFQSRRPNTSFCFLDIRSPGLGDTAMYLCATSRDWGEQFFGPGTRLTVL.

The CDR3 loop reads CASSLQGRDNEQFF. The CDR3 DNA is TGTGCCAGCAGTTTACAGGGGAGGGACAATGAGCAGTTCTTC. This chain uses TRBV6-5 with TRBJ2-1; perhaps D is TRBD1 or TRBD2 (7 bases each). Germline V lookup: CDR1 MNHEY, CDR2 SVGAGI. CDR3 size: 14 residues. V lost 4 bases to trimming and J lost 5 bases, with 12 bases between them.

In its sample, this clonotype was seen a few times. V and J are TRBV20-1 and TRBJ1-1; D perhaps matches TRBD1 (5 bases). Trimming shortened V by 6 bases and J by 4 bases, and 18 bases separated the two germline ends. CDR3 size: 14 residues. CDR1 and CDR2 (germline): DFQATT, SNEGSKA (reference sequence). The CDR3 nucleotides read TGCAGTGCCCTACTTACGGGGGTATCCACTGAAGCTTTCTTT. Its translation: CSALLTGVSTEAFF.

The rearrangement uses TRBV29-1 and TRBJ2-5; 8 nucleotides agree with TRBD1. The CDR3 runs 12 residues. The V gene end was trimmed by 6 bases and the J gene end by 4 bases; junction bases not matched to a gene: 4. CDR1 and CDR2 from the germline V gene are SQVTM and ANQGSEA. CDR3 DNA: TGCAGCGTACAGGGGGTCGGAGAGACCCAGTACTTC. Its translation is CSVQGVGETQYF. Drawing the rest from reference TRBV29-1 and TRBJ2-5, the complete variable domain is SAVISQKPSRDICQRGTSLTIQCQVDSQVTMMFWYRQQPGQSLTLIATANQGSEATYESGFVIDKFPISRPNLTFSTLTVSNMSPEDSSIYLCSVQGVGETQYFGPGTRLLVL.

This clonotype was seen only a few times. The chain has TRBV6-2 or TRBV6-3 and TRBJ1-1; 7 nucleotides align to TRBD1. This CDR3 is built from 15 residues. The germline V gene encodes CDR1 MNHEY and CDR2 SVGEGT. V gave up 5 bases and J gave up 7 bases; unmatched junction bases: 13. The CDR3 protein is CASSPGTELIFEAFF. In DNA form, the CDR3 reads TGTGCCAGCAGTCCCGGGACAGAACTAATCTTTGAAGCTTTCTTT.

The genes are TRBV7-9 and TRBJ2-7; D not resolved. This CDR3 contains 11 residues. CDR1 SEHNR and CDR2 FQNEAQ come from the germline V gene (reference sequence). The CDR3 protein is CAVGLHYEQYF. The CDR3 nucleotides are TGTGCGGTAGGGCTCCACTACGAGCAGTACTTC.

J is TRBJ2-4 and V is TRBV19, with D possibly TRBD2 on 6 matching bases. The CDR3 is made up of 16 amino acids. V lost 2 bases and J lost 6, with 17 bases in between. Germline lookup yields CDR1 LNHDA and CDR2 SQIVND (reference sequence). CDR3 region: CASSIPPGGSGNIQYF. DNA of the CDR3: TGTGCCAGTAGTATACCCCCCGGAGGGAGCGGAAACATTCAGTACTTC.

V gene TRBV4-3 combines with J gene TRBJ2-7; maybe TRBD2 (5 bases). Deletions cut 1 base from V and 3 bases from J, with 10 bases between. The CDR3 is 14 residues long. Looked up from germline, CDR1 is LGHNA and CDR2 is YSLEER. CDR3 sequence (DNA): TGCGCCAGCAGCCAAGGGGATGGAGGCTACGAGCAGTACTTC. This codes for CASSQGDGGYEQYF.

The chain combines TRBV9 with TRBJ2-5, with D unclear. Trimming pared 0 bases from V and 4 bases from J, leaving 10 bases between. CDR1 is SGDLS and CDR2 is YYNGEE in the germline V gene. CDR3 size: 14 residues. As DNA, the CDR3 is TGTGCCAGCAGCGTAGCCGCCTACCGAGAGACCCAGTACTTC. Translation gives CASSVAAYRETQYF.